What follows are 32 T cell receptor beta chains derived from one specimen sequenced in a study of early T cells in non-severe SARS-CoV-2 infection. From the 5' RACE reads, TCRdb called clonotypes with MiXCR, one entry per CDR3 protein. The sample has 25,000 to 35,000 distinct CDR3 sequences; over 6.5% are singletons. Sample: whole blood. The receptors originated from an adult who was a healthcare worker with PCR-confirmed SARS-CoV-2 infection or an uninfected control (not recorded which).

This clonotype was seen repeatedly, ten times or more. The CDR3 sequence is CASRAGREGLEQYF. The CDR3 DNA reads as TGTGCCAGCAGGGCCGGGAGGGAAGGTCTCGAGCAGTACTTC. V and J are TRBV6-1 and TRBJ2-7, with TRBD2 matching over 8 bases. Germline trimming cut 6 bases from V and 6 bases from J; bases unmatched to any gene: 10. In germline, CDR1 is MNHNS, CDR2 SASEGT. The CDR3 contains 14 residues.

Ten or more counts support this clonotype. In DNA, the CDR3 is TGCGCCAGCAGCCAGGAGGGGGGTCTTCCGACTGAAGCTTTCTTT. This codes for CASSQEGGLPTEAFF. The V gene is TRBV4-3, the J gene TRBJ1-1; D might be TRBD1 (6 bases). Germline V CDR1 and CDR2: LGHNA, YSLEER. V was clipped by 3 bases and J by 5 bases, with 16 bases between them. The CDR3 sequence is 15 residues long.

This clonotype was seen many times. The gene calls are TRBV9 and TRBJ2-7, with 8 nucleotides matching TRBD2. The CDR3 is made up of 18 amino acids. V gave up 0 bases and J gave up 0 bases; unmatched junction bases: 11. Germline values: CDR1 SGDLS, CDR2 YYNGEE. In DNA form, the CDR3 reads TGTGCCAGCAGCGTAGACGCCGCCCCTCGGGGGGGCTCCTACGAGCAGTACTTC. Translation gives CASSVDAAPRGGSYEQYF.

V and J are TRBV30 and TRBJ2-5, with 7 bases fitting TRBD2. CDR3 length equals 13 residues. V was pared by 2 bases and J by 4 bases, with 4 bases of the junction left unmatched. Germline V lookup: CDR1 GTSNPN, CDR2 SVGIG (reference sequence). The CDR3 loop is CAWSREAPETQYF. The CDR3, as DNA: TGTGCCTGGAGTCGGGAGGCCCCAGAGACCCAGTACTTC.

This clonotype showed up many times. The chain employs TRBV12-3 or TRBV12-4 and TRBJ2-2; the D gene is possibly TRBD1 (6 bases). The CDR3 covers 14 residues. Between the trimmed V and J ends, which lost 6 bases and 6 bases, there was a span of 14 bases. In DNA, the CDR3 is TGTGCCAGCAGGCCGGTACAGGGTCCCGGGGAGCTGTTTTTT. This codes for CASRPVQGPGELFF.

This clonotype was seen repeatedly, ten times or more. The rearrangement links TRBV19 to TRBJ2-1; 12 nucleotides line up with TRBD2. Germline V lookup: CDR1 LNHDA, CDR2 SQIVND (reference sequence). J lost 2 bases, V lost 5 bases, and 7 bases had no gene match. This CDR3 is 17 amino acids long. CDR3 DNA: TGTGCCAGTAGTGGACTAGCGGGATTGGGGCCCTACAATGAGCAGTTCTTC. Its protein product is CASSGLAGLGPYNEQFF.

This rearrangement joins TRBV11-3 to TRBJ2-5, with D unclear. The CDR3 has 12 residues. V gave up 5 bases and J gave up 5 bases, with 9 bases separating them. Germline-derived CDR1 and CDR2 are SGHNT and YENEEA. This chain's CDR3 is CASSPGWETQYF. CDR3 nucleotide sequence: TGTGCCAGCAGCCCCGGCTGGGAGACCCAGTACTTC.

V and J are TRBV20-1 and TRBJ2-3; D gene ambiguous. The CDR3 spans 14 residues. V lost 5 bases and J lost 1, with 13 bases in between. The germline gives CDR1 DFQATT, CDR2 SNEGSKA (reference sequence). The CDR3 region has the DNA TGCAGTGCTCTTCATAGCAGAGGCACAGATACGCAGTATTTT. This encodes CSALHSRGTDTQYF.

This clonotype was observed many times. The chain employs TRBV7-3 and TRBJ2-3, with D uncertain. This CDR3 has 15 residues. The germline gives CDR1 SGHTA, CDR2 FQGTGA. The V end lost 3 bases, the J end lost 0 bases, and 10 bases lay between the germline ends. The CDR3 protein is CASSFTTSSTDTQYF. The CDR3 DNA reads TGTGCCAGCAGCTTTACAACCTCCAGCACAGATACGCAGTATTTT. Together with reference TRBV7-3 and TRBJ2-3, the CDR3 gives the full variable domain: GAGVSQTPSNKVTEKGKYVELRCDPISGHTALYWYRQSLGQGPEFLIYFQGTGAADDSGLPNDRFFAVRPEGSVSTLKIQRTERGDSAVYLCASSFTTSSTDTQYFGPGTRLTVL.

This clonotype was detected ten times or more. V and J are TRBV3-1 and TRBJ1-1; unclear D gene. Between the trimmed V and J ends, which lost 1 base and 10 bases, there was a span of 16 bases. Per the germline V gene, CDR1 is LGHDT and CDR2 is YNNKEL (reference sequence). This CDR3 has 14 residues. The CDR3 sequence: CASSQGPTLYAAFF. The CDR3 region has the DNA TGTGCCAGCAGCCAAGGTCCCACTCTGTACGCAGCTTTCTTT.

In its sample, this clonotype was seen many times. The V call is TRBV20-1, the J call TRBJ2-3; D may be TRBD1 (5 bases). CDR3 length: 13 amino acids. Trimming cost V 6 bases and J 4 bases, with 14 bases left between them. Germline V gives CDR1 DFQATT, CDR2 SNEGSKA (reference sequence). CDR3 sequence reads: CSATPDRADTQYF. The CDR3 DNA follows: TGCAGTGCCACCCCCGACAGAGCAGATACGCAGTATTTT.

This clonotype came up many times. This chain uses TRBV5-1 with TRBJ2-5, with a possible D match to TRBD2 (5 bases). The CDR3 runs 14 residues. Germline-derived CDR1 and CDR2 are SGHRS and YFSETQ. V lost 3 bases and J lost 3, with 12 bases in between. The CDR3 spells CASSSAGIKETQYF. The CDR3 DNA follows: TGCGCCAGCAGCTCAGCCGGGATCAAAGAGACCCAGTACTTC.

This clonotype has a handful of counts. This chain joins TRBV10-3 and TRBJ2-3; TRBD2 agrees at 13 bases. CDR1 is ENHRY, CDR2 SYGVKD, per germline. The CDR3 extends over 16 amino acids. Trimming took 6 bases from V and 0 from J; bases not matched to a gene: 3. DNA of the CDR3: TGTGCCATCAGAGGGACTAGCGGGACCAGCACAGATACGCAGTATTTT. Translation: CAIRGTSGTSTDTQYF.

This clonotype has a count of ten or more. This sequence joins TRBV9 and TRBJ2-1; TRBD1 matches at 8 bases. V shed 4 bases and J 0 bases; nucleotides not matched to a gene: 3. CDR3 length: 15 residues. CDR1 SGDLS and CDR2 YYNGEE come from the germline V gene. This CDR3 is CASSSTGGSYNEQFF. In nucleotides, the CDR3 is TGTGCCAGCAGCTCAACAGGGGGCTCCTACAATGAGCAGTTCTTC.

This clonotype was found many times. The chain uses TRBV12-3 or TRBV12-4 and TRBJ1-4, with D maybe TRBD1 (5 bases). The V end was cut by 4 bases, the J end by 7 bases, with 19 bases between. This CDR3 is 16 amino acids long. The CDR3 nucleotides are TGTGCCAGCAGTTCCCAAGGGGCCGGTAGGGTTGAAAAACTGTTTTTT. Translated: CASSSQGAGRVEKLFF.

There are many counts of this clonotype. The rearrangement links TRBV5-4 to TRBJ2-3, with D maybe TRBD1 (6 bases). The CDR3 is made up of 16 amino acids. Deletions cut 3 bases from V and 2 bases from J, with 16 bases between. Germline V CDR1 and CDR2: SGHNT, YYREEE (reference sequence). CDR3 in amino acids: CASSSAGARNTDTQYF. The CDR3 coding sequence is TGTGCCAGCAGCTCCGCAGGGGCGAGGAACACAGATACGCAGTATTTT.

V is TRBV5-1 and J is TRBJ2-5; TRBD1 or TRBD2 may be the D gene (5 bases each). This CDR3 has 14 residues. CDR1 is SGHRS and CDR2 is YFSETQ in the germline V gene. The CDR3 region is CVTSRSGGQETQYF. The CDR3 region has the DNA TGCGTCACCAGCAGATCTGGGGGCCAAGAGACCCAGTACTTC.

This clonotype has a count of ten or more. V gene TRBV6-4 combines with J gene TRBJ2-2; the D is unclear. V was trimmed by 4 bases and J by 4 bases, leaving 13 bases between them. Germline values: CDR1 MRHNA, CDR2 SNTAGT. The CDR3 length is 15 residues. In nucleotides, the CDR3 is TGTGCCAGCAGTGCCCAACAGTTTGGCACCGGGGAGCTGTTTTTT. Its protein product is CASSAQQFGTGELFF.

This clonotype was detected ten times or more. The gene calls are TRBV20-1 and TRBJ1-6, with 8 bases matching TRBD1. The CDR3 contains 13 residues. V gave up 3 bases and J gave up 8 bases; unmatched junction bases: 3. Germline V gene sequence: CDR1 DFQATT, CDR2 SNEGSKA (reference sequence). In DNA, the CDR3 is TGCAGTGCTAGGGACAGGGAAGATTCACCCCTCCACTTT. Protein product: CSARDREDSPLHF.

This clonotype was seen at least ten times. The chain links TRBV19 to TRBJ2-2; TRBD2 matches at 9 bases. With 7 bases clipped from V and 5 bases from J, the junction kept 17 bases outside the gene matches. The length of the CDR3 is 18 residues. The germline gives CDR1 LNHDA, CDR2 SQIVND (reference sequence). This CDR3 reads CASTGGRLADGKTGELFF. The CDR3 coding sequence is TGTGCCAGTACGGGGGGCCGACTAGCGGACGGTAAAACCGGGGAGCTGTTTTTT.

The V and J genes are TRBV11-3 and TRBJ2-1; tentatively, D is TRBD1 or TRBD2 (5 bases each). Per germline, CDR1 SGHNT and CDR2 YENEEA. The ends were cut back, 5 bases at V and 1 base at J, with 12 bases in the middle. The CDR3 consists of 15 residues. The CDR3 loop is CASSQGDPSYNEQFF. The CDR3 DNA sequence: TGTGCCAGCAGCCAGGGAGACCCTTCCTACAATGAGCAGTTCTTC.

This clonotype was observed at least ten times. V and J are TRBV15 and TRBJ2-1; TRBD1 agrees at 10 bases. The CDR3 spans 16 residues. Germline V CDR1 and CDR2: LNHNV, YYDKDF (reference sequence). The junction had 3 bases not matched to a gene; V was cut back by 1 base and J by 3 bases. CDR3 protein: CATSRVGTGVYNEQFF. For the CDR3, the DNA is TGTGCCACCAGCAGAGTAGGGACAGGGGTCTACAATGAGCAGTTCTTC.

The table lists this clonotype with many counts. This chain links TRBV19 with TRBJ2-2; 7 nucleotides align to TRBD1. Looked up from germline, CDR1 is LNHDA and CDR2 is SQIVND (reference sequence). This CDR3 contains 14 residues. V lost 7 bases and J lost 2; bases outside the gene matches: 4. The CDR3 DNA reads as TGTGCCAGTACAGGGGGTATTAACACCGGGGAGCTGTTTTTT. Protein: CASTGGINTGELFF.

This clonotype was seen many times. V and J are TRBV30 and TRBJ1-2; D is perhaps TRBD1 (5 bases). V gave up 8 bases and J gave up 4 bases, with 14 bases separating them. This CDR3 has 12 residues. The germline V gene encodes CDR1 GTSNPN and CDR2 SVGIG (reference sequence). The CDR3 nucleotides read TGTGCCCGGACATTGGGCAGCTATGGCTACACCTTC. Translated: CARTLGSYGYTF.

Many counts were recorded for this clonotype. V and J are TRBV19 and TRBJ2-5, with 7 bases identical to TRBD1. V trimming: 5 bases; J trimming: 4 bases; junction bases outside the gene matches: 7. Per germline, CDR1 LNHDA and CDR2 SQIVND (reference sequence). The CDR3 length is 14 residues. The DNA for the CDR3 is TGTGCCAGTAGTCTCCGACAGGGACGAGAGACCCAGTACTTC. Translation gives CASSLRQGRETQYF.

The V and J genes are TRBV4-1 and TRBJ2-7; possibly TRBD2 for D (5 bases). The germline V and J ends were trimmed by 0 bases and 0 bases, with 12 bases remaining between them. This CDR3 is built from 16 residues. CDR1 and CDR2 (germline): MGHRA, YSYEKL. The DNA of the CDR3 is TGCGCCAGCAGCCAAGACGGACTCTCCAACTCCTACGAGCAGTACTTC. Translating gives CASSQDGLSNSYEQYF.

This clonotype was recorded a few times. The chain is built from TRBV19 and TRBJ1-3; D might be TRBD1 (5 bases). With 7 bases removed from V and 0 bases from J, the gap between germline ends came to 28 bases. Germline assignment: CDR1 LNHDA and CDR2 SQIVND (reference sequence). This CDR3 contains 20 residues. DNA of the CDR3: TGTGCCAGTATTAGGGACGGCTCTTTCCCTATCTTAAGCTCTGGAAACACCATATATTTT. Its translation is CASIRDGSFPILSSGNTIYF.

This sequence joins TRBV6-6 and TRBJ2-3; D may be TRBD2 (6 bases). Germline lookup yields CDR1 MNHNY and CDR2 SVGAGI (reference sequence). There are 15 residues in the CDR3. V was cut by 4 bases and J by 1 base, with 12 bases left in between. The CDR3 coding sequence is TGTGCCAGCAGTTCTCCGCAGCGGGGCACAGATACGCAGTATTTT. Translation: CASSSPQRGTDTQYF.

This clonotype was counted many times. The CDR3 DNA sequence: TGCGCCAGCAGCGGCGGGACAGTAACCGGGGAGCTGTTTTTT. Protein: CASSGGTVTGELFF. The V gene is TRBV5-1, the J gene TRBJ2-2; perhaps TRBD1 as D (7 bases). Germline-derived CDR1 and CDR2 are SGHRS and YFSETQ. V shed 4 bases and J shed 5 bases, with 12 bases lying between them. The CDR3 spans 14 residues.

This clonotype was observed a few times. This sequence joins TRBV7-6 and TRBJ2-7, with D perhaps TRBD1 (5 bases). The CDR3 is 13 residues long. V was shortened by 3 bases and J by 5 bases, with 11 bases between the two germline ends. From germline, CDR1 is SGHVS and CDR2 FNYEAQ. CDR3 residues: CASSFAGRNEQYF. The CDR3 DNA sequence: TGTGCCAGCAGCTTTGCAGGGCGGAACGAGCAGTACTTC.

J is TRBJ1-2 and V is TRBV6-5, with D unresolved. In germline, CDR1 is MNHEY, CDR2 SVGAGI. Trimming shortened V by 0 bases and J by 4 bases, and 12 bases separated the two germline ends. CDR3 size: 15 residues. The CDR3 spells CASSYSILGIYGYTF. CDR3 nucleotides: TGTGCCAGCAGTTACTCGATATTGGGGATCTATGGCTACACCTTC.

The sample holds many counts of this clonotype. The chain recombines TRBV29-1 with TRBJ1-1; a weak D match, TRBD1 (6 bases). Looked up from germline, CDR1 is SQVTM and CDR2 is ANQGSEA. The CDR3 loop spans 13 amino acids. V was clipped by 7 bases and J by 0 bases, with 12 bases between them. This chain's CDR3 is CSAYRVMNTEAFF. CDR3 bases: TGCAGCGCCTACAGGGTAATGAACACTGAAGCTTTCTTT.